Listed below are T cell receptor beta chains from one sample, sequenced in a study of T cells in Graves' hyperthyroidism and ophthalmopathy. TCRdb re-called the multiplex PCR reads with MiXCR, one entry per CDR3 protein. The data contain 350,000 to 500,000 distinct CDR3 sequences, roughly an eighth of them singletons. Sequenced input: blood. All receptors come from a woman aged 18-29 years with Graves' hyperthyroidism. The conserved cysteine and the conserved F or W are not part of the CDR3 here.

CDR3: AISPGTKGTGELF
V: TRBV10-3
J: TRBJ2-2

CDR3: ASSPFVQGGYEQY
V: TRBV4-1
J: TRBJ2-7

CDR3: ASSFPGQGTGELF
V: TRBV5-1
J: TRBJ2-2

CDR3: ASSPLAGGYRDTQY
V: TRBV18
J: TRBJ2-3

CDR3: ASSEGELDEQF
V: TRBV6-1
J: TRBJ2-1

CDR3: ASSSGLAGGVEQF
V: TRBV11-3
J: TRBJ2-1

CDR3: ASTPDRGSYGYT
V: TRBV6-1
J: TRBJ1-2

CDR3: ASSLDRVSYEQY
V: TRBV11-2
J: TRBJ2-7

CDR3: SANDRSSYEQY
V: TRBV20-1
J: TRBJ2-7

CDR3: SARRSGVNTQY
V: TRBV20-1
J: TRBJ2-3

CDR3: AISESGTSVNNEQF
V: TRBV10-3
J: TRBJ2-1

CDR3: VSSPNRAGNSPLH
V: TRBV18
J: TRBJ1-6

CDR3: ASSLWSGDNSPLH
V: TRBV28
J: TRBJ1-6

CDR3: ASSTGTSGPPGNEQF
V: TRBV5-8
J: TRBJ2-1

CDR3: ASSFEATASGNTIY
V: TRBV28
J: TRBJ1-3

CDR3: AWMARGSGTEAF
V: TRBV30
J: TRBJ1-1

CDR3: ASSIGRGEQPQH
V: TRBV19
J: TRBJ1-5

CDR3: ASSMGGGRNQPQH
V: TRBV19
J: TRBJ1-5

CDR3: ASSQVGGRWRTEAF
V: TRBV4-3
J: TRBJ1-1

CDR3: ASSEREGDTQY
V: TRBV25-1
J: TRBJ2-3

CDR3: SARDRLAGPDTQY
V: TRBV20-1
J: TRBJ2-3

CDR3: ASRVGAVTDTQY
V: TRBV5-1
J: TRBJ2-3

CDR3: ASSPWARDYYNEQF
V: TRBV18
J: TRBJ2-1

CDR3: ASSPRQDNSPLH
V: TRBV19
J: TRBJ1-6

CDR3: ASSFGAGASYEQY
V: TRBV5-1
J: TRBJ2-7

CDR3: ASSPSTGMPSSYEQY
V: TRBV5-1
J: TRBJ2-7

CDR3: ASSQEQGDYYEQY
V: TRBV4-3
J: TRBJ2-7

CDR3: ASSLYGAMNTEAF
V: TRBV7-3
J: TRBJ1-1

CDR3: SARDRGFDGYT
V: TRBV20-1
J: TRBJ1-2

CDR3: ASSEEAARSSGNTIY
V: TRBV10-2
J: TRBJ1-3

CDR3: AWSGKLNEKLF
V: TRBV30
J: TRBJ1-4

CDR3: ASSPQGYGYIQY
V: TRBV18
J: TRBJ2-4

CDR3: SARDRQGVFRDTEAF
V: TRBV20-1
J: TRBJ1-1

CDR3: ASSRVAGELF
V: TRBV3-1
J: TRBJ2-2

CDR3: ASSKFGDRTEAF
V: TRBV5-5
J: TRBJ1-1

CDR3: AWSYGTGGGL
V: TRBV30
J: TRBJ2-7

CDR3: ASRWTVYNEQF
V: TRBV6-1
J: TRBJ2-1

CDR3: ASSIRLAATTDTQY
V: TRBV7-8
J: TRBJ2-3